The sequence of this T cell receptor beta chain was determined in a study of cytotoxic CD8 clonotypes in ibrutinib-treated CLL. Study-level background: For this cohort, patients were about a dozen relapsed/refractory and around 15 treatment-naive, while 17 were IGHV unmutated.

The table came from immunoSEQ multiplex PCR; TCRdb's copy has only in-frame clones and leaves some out. The top ten hold about 2.9% of the sample, which has about 160,000 clones, approximately 90% seen once. Study-wide results and limits: Baseline levels were approached again at progression, after clonality had risen at ibrutinib response. Relative to age-matched healthy donors, clonality at baseline was higher, and it tracked circulating CD8+ T-cell counts.

CDR1 and CDR2 (germline): SQVTM, ANQGSEA. CDR3 size: 14 residues. V shed 3 bases and J 4 bases; nucleotides not matched to a gene: 4. On this clone: Its specificity is not known.

Sequencing was performed on PBMCs, taken at disease progression, from a patient treated with ibrutinib. This receptor was taken from a human donor with chronic lymphocytic leukemia. The chain is built from TRBV29-1 and TRBJ2-1; the match to TRBD2 covers 9 bases. CDR3 DNA: TGCAGCGTTGATGGGACTAGCCCTTACAATGAGCAGTTCTTC. Translation: CSVDGTSPYNEQFF.